These 19 T cell receptor beta chains share one sample of origin, sequenced in a study of OX40 agonist ivuxolimab in advanced cancers. Using immunoSEQ multiplex PCR, the repertoire was profiled, and TCRdb retains in-frame clones only, with some absent. The sample lists 35,000 to 45,000 clones, roughly 80% occurring once. The sample in question was CD4+ or CD8+ T cells sorted from blood, obtained in a trial of the OX40 agonist ivuxolimab. Receptors originate from an adult with an advanced solid tumor such as melanoma, head and neck, liver or kidney cancer.

The rearrangement joins TRBV19 to TRBJ2-3; D is uncertain. Per germline, CDR1 LNHDA and CDR2 SQIVND (reference sequence). This CDR3 spans 15 amino acids. The V end was cut by 11 bases, the J end by 0 bases, with 18 bases between. The CDR3 sequence: CASSLGTTSTDTQYF. CDR3 in DNA: TGTGCCTCTAGTTTGGGCACAACTAGCACAGATACGCAGTATTTT.

The rearrangement links TRBV13 to TRBJ1-2; TRBD1 is a possible D gene (6 bases). Trimming took 5 bases from V and 3 from J, leaving 13 bases between them. Germline V gene data show CDR1 as PRHDT and CDR2 as FYEKMQ (reference sequence). The CDR3 length is 14 residues. CDR3 in amino acids: CASSNRDSDYGYTF. CDR3 sequence (DNA): TGTGCCAGCAGCAACAGGGATAGTGACTATGGCTACACCTTC.

The rearrangement uses TRBV6-5 and TRBJ1-2; D may be TRBD1 (5 bases). CDR3 size: 13 residues. Germline-derived CDR1 and CDR2 are MNHEY and SVGAGI. Trimming cost V 6 bases and J 6 bases, with 14 bases left between them. The CDR3 reads CASSPAGIHGYTF. As DNA, the CDR3 is TGTGCCAGCAGCCCGGCAGGGATCCATGGCTACACCTTC.

This chain connects TRBV4-2 to TRBJ2-7; TRBD2 agrees at 9 bases. J was trimmed by 4 bases and V by 0 bases; bases with no gene match: 13. The germline V gene encodes CDR1 LGHNA and CDR2 YNFKEQ. This CDR3 is 18 amino acids long. CDR3 loop: CASSQEEGLAGAVYEQYF. The CDR3 DNA reads as TGTGCCAGCAGCCAAGAAGAGGGATTAGCGGGAGCCGTTTACGAGCAGTACTTC.

J is TRBJ2-7 and V is TRBV28, with 8 bases matching TRBD2. This CDR3 contains 15 residues. In germline, CDR1 is MDHEN, CDR2 SYDVKM. Trimming cost V 2 bases and J 3 bases; bases outside gene matches: 6. The CDR3, as DNA: TGTGCCAGCAGTTTAGCGGGGGGCCCCCTCTACGAGCAGTACTTC. Encoded protein: CASSLAGGPLYEQYF.

V usage is TRBV7-2 and J usage is TRBJ1-5; the D is unclear. The germline CDR1 and CDR2 sequences are SGHTA and FQGNSA. The CDR3 is 15 residues long. Trimming took off 3 bases at V and 0 bases at J, with 9 bases between the two ends. The CDR3 spells CASSLTDNSNQPQHF. In nucleotides, the CDR3 is TGTGCCAGCAGCTTGACCGATAATAGCAATCAGCCCCAGCATTTT.

The chain carries TRBV18 and TRBJ2-1; D is possibly TRBD1 or TRBD2 (5 bases each). V shed 4 bases and J shed 0 bases, with 10 bases lying between them. Germline CDR1 and CDR2: KGHSH and LQKENI. This CDR3 is 15 amino acids long. DNA for the CDR3: TGTGCCAGCTCACTCGGGACCATCTCCTACAATGAGCAGTTCTTC. Protein product: CASSLGTISYNEQFF. The complete variable domain, with remaining parts taken from reference TRBV18 and TRBJ2-1, reads NAGVMQNPRHLVRRRGQEARLRCSPMKGHSHVYWYRQLPEEGLKFMVYLQKENIIDESGMPKERFSAEFPKEGPSILRIQQVVRGDSAAYFCASSLGTISYNEQFFGPGTRLTVL.

J is TRBJ1-1 and V is TRBV6-1, with a weak D call TRBD1 (5 bases). The CDR3 runs to 14 residues. CDR1 MNHNS and CDR2 SASEGT come from the germline V gene. The ends were cut back, 3 bases at V and 7 bases at J, with 15 bases in the middle. CDR3 protein: CASSEGGTGYEAFF. The CDR3 region has the DNA TGTGCCAGCAGTGAGGGGGGAACGGGATATGAAGCTTTCTTT.

In this sample, this clone turned up once. V and J are TRBV29-1 and TRBJ1-4; 11 bases agree with TRBD1. The CDR3 is made up of 14 amino acids. The trim removed 3 bases at V and 6 bases at J, leaving 3 bases unmatched. The germline CDR1 and CDR2 sequences are SQVTM and ANQGSEA. The CDR3 is CSVEGTGGDEKLFF. The CDR3 region has the DNA TGCAGCGTTGAGGGGACAGGGGGTGATGAAAAACTGTTTTTT.

This clone was seen a few times. The chain carries TRBV2 and TRBJ2-1, with 8 bases that match TRBD2. CDR1 and CDR2 (germline): SNHLY, FYNNEI. This CDR3 contains 15 residues. The ends lost 5 bases at V and 0 bases at J; junction bases unmatched: 3. CDR3 sequence: CASSRSGSSYNEQFF. The CDR3 nucleotides are TGTGCCAGCAGTCGCAGCGGGAGCTCCTACAATGAGCAGTTCTTC.

J is TRBJ2-1 and V is TRBV13; 10 bases align to TRBD2. J gave up 3 bases and V 5 bases, and 7 bases lay outside the gene matches. The CDR3 length is 16 residues. Germline CDR1 PRHDT, CDR2 FYEKMQ (reference sequence). This chain's CDR3 is CASSHSSGGYYNEQFF. The CDR3 nucleotides read TGTGCCAGCAGCCACTCTAGCGGGGGCTACTACAATGAGCAGTTCTTC.

V is TRBV30 and J is TRBJ1-5; possible D gene TRBD1, 5 bases. Trimming removed 2 bases from V and 5 bases from J, with 10 bases in between. This CDR3 has 13 amino acids. CDR1 and CDR2 (germline): GTSNPN, SVGIG (reference sequence). The CDR3 sequence is CAWSLGDDQPQHF. For the CDR3, the DNA is TGTGCCTGGAGTCTGGGGGACGATCAGCCCCAGCATTTT.

The chain combines TRBV4-1 with TRBJ1-2; possibly TRBD1 for D (5 bases). From germline, CDR1 is MGHRA and CDR2 YSYEKL. Deletions cut 1 base from V and 0 bases from J, with 12 bases between. CDR3 length: 16 residues. This CDR3 reads CASSQGRQPTNYGYTF. CDR3 nucleotides: TGCGCCAGCAGCCAAGGAAGACAGCCGACTAACTATGGCTACACCTTC.

The chain carries TRBV27 and TRBJ2-1, with 8 bases identical to TRBD1. Germline loops: CDR1 MNHEY, CDR2 SMNVEV (reference sequence). This CDR3 spans 16 amino acids. V was clipped by 7 bases and J by 9 bases; unmatched bases: 17. This CDR3 reads CASKIGSGTGAGEQFF. CDR3 DNA: TGTGCCAGCAAAATAGGGTCCGGGACAGGTGCGGGTGAGCAGTTCTTC.

The rearrangement joins TRBV9 to TRBJ2-2, with TRBD1 as a possible D gene (6 bases). Germline V gene data show CDR1 as SGDLS and CDR2 as YYNGEE. The V and J ends lost 6 bases and 1 base respectively, with 10 bases between them. This CDR3 contains 14 residues. The CDR3 DNA reads as TGTGCCAGCAACCCGGGACAGAACACCGGGGAGCTGTTTTTT. It is translated as CASNPGQNTGELFF.

V and J are TRBV29-1 and TRBJ2-3; D is undetermined. The CDR3 extends over 15 amino acids. Germline V lookup: CDR1 SQVTM, CDR2 ANQGSEA. The V end lost 0 bases, the J end lost 6 bases, and 16 bases lay between the germline ends. The CDR3, as DNA: TGCAGCGTTGAAGATAGGAACGTTCCGGGCGATACGCAGTATTTT. The encoded protein is CSVEDRNVPGDTQYF.

The chain combines TRBV12-5 with TRBJ1-6, with 8 bases matching TRBD1. CDR1 is LGHNT and CDR2 is FRNRAP in the germline V gene. Trimming cost V 5 bases and J 9 bases; bases outside gene matches: 18. The CDR3 contains 18 residues. CDR3: CASGRDDRGLAIGSPLHF. For the CDR3, the DNA is TGTGCTAGTGGTCGAGATGACAGGGGATTGGCGATAGGTTCACCCCTCCACTTT.

The J gene is TRBJ1-1, the V gene TRBV26. TRBV26 is marked as a pseudogene. The length of the CDR3 is 11 residues. CDR3 region: CASSIATEAFF. CDR3 coding DNA: TGTGCCAGCAGCATCGCCACTGAAGCTTTCTTT.

The chain carries TRBV9 and TRBJ1-5, with TRBD1 as a possible D gene (5 bases). The CDR3 extends over 14 amino acids. Germline loops: CDR1 SGDLS, CDR2 YYNGEE. Trimming shortened V by 5 bases and J by 2 bases, and 11 bases separated the two germline ends. CDR3 nucleotides: TGTGCCAGCAGTCCCGGGGGAGGCAATCAGCCCCAGCATTTT. Protein: CASSPGGGNQPQHF.